Each of the 6 T cell receptor beta chains below was sequenced from the same sample in a study of T-cell memory formation after mild COVID-19. TCRdb recomputed calls from the 5' RACE reads with MiXCR, one row per CDR3 protein. This sample carries around 310,000 distinct CDR3 sequences, around 20% of them seen once, and the ten largest clones take roughly a fifth. Sequenced: PBMCs or a T cell subset sorted from them (not recorded which). The receptors were sampled from a man younger than 35 who had mild COVID-19 (a few samples of this study predate the infection). Cell type and time point are not known.

The gene calls are TRBV6-5 and TRBJ2-1; 12 bases match TRBD2. Germline V gene lookup returns CDR1 MNHEY and CDR2 SVGAGI. This CDR3 spans 15 amino acids. Losses at the gene ends were 6 bases for V and 5 bases for J; bases not matched to a gene: 5. The CDR3 DNA is TGTGCCAGCAGCCCACTAGCGGGGGGTCACAATGAGCAGTTCTTC. This gives the protein CASSPLAGGHNEQFF.

The J gene is TRBJ1-1, the V gene TRBV6-2 or TRBV6-3, with no clear D. The CDR3 totals 15 residues. Per the germline V gene, CDR1 is MNHEY and CDR2 is SVGEGT. V was cut by 7 bases and J by 1 base, with 16 bases left in between. The CDR3 spells CASIRDPIENTEAFF. CDR3 DNA: TGTGCCAGCATCAGAGACCCAATAGAGAACACTGAAGCTTTCTTT.

This clonotype was counted between two and nine times. The chain uses TRBV20-1 and TRBJ2-5; 8 nucleotides align to TRBD1. The CDR3 is 13 amino acids. Germline trimming cut 6 bases from V and 4 bases from J; bases unmatched to any gene: 7. The germline V gene encodes CDR1 DFQATT and CDR2 SNEGSKA (reference sequence). The CDR3 region is CSAHMTGVETQYF. As DNA, the CDR3 is TGCAGTGCACATATGACAGGGGTAGAGACCCAGTACTTC.

This clonotype has a handful of counts. This rearrangement joins TRBV9 to TRBJ2-5, with 7 bases that match TRBD2. The V segment lost 4 bases and the J segment 0 bases; nucleotides outside the gene matches: 3. Per the germline V gene, CDR1 is SGDLS and CDR2 is YYNGEE. The CDR3 loop spans 14 amino acids. CDR3 in amino acids: CASSILADQETQYF. DNA for the CDR3: TGTGCCAGCAGCATCCTAGCGGACCAAGAGACCCAGTACTTC.

This clonotype occurred a few times. The rearrangement links TRBV5-5 to TRBJ1-5, with TRBD1 identical over 8 bases. This CDR3 is built from 15 residues. V lost 5 bases to trimming and J lost 2 bases; unmatched junction nucleotides: 6. Germline CDR1 SGHKS, CDR2 YYEKEE (reference sequence). This CDR3 is CASRSGTGGNQPQHF. The CDR3 nucleotides are TGTGCCAGCAGATCCGGGACAGGAGGCAATCAGCCCCAGCATTTT.

This clonotype was counted between two and nine times. V is TRBV7-2 and J is TRBJ1-6, with D tentatively TRBD1 (5 bases). CDR1 SGHTA and CDR2 FQGNSA come from the germline V gene. The CDR3 covers 14 residues. V shed 5 bases and J shed 10 bases, with 15 bases lying between them. The CDR3 sequence is CASSQGQGGSPLHF. In DNA, the CDR3 is TGTGCCAGCAGCCAAGGGCAGGGAGGATCACCCCTCCACTTT.